Listed here is a single TCR beta chain. Its antigen is as yet unknown. Deletions cut 3 bases from V and 5 bases from J, with 20 bases between. CDR1 and CDR2 from the germline V gene are SGHTS and YDEGEE. The CDR3 covers 16 residues. This sample was included in a study of T cell responses to AZD1222 COVID-19 vaccine. Libraries were prepared by immunoSEQ multiplex PCR; TCRdb keeps only in-frame clonotypes and omits some of them. The table records 120,000 or so clones, around nine tenths of them present only once. Points from the study as a whole: Targets within unmutated variant regions were reportedly found for nearly half of spike-specific TCRs. The study identified only a handful of AZD1222 recipients as seropositive at baseline. Regions 160-218 and 743-854 held dominance among vaccine-associated CD4 TCRs, which spanned spike. Spike-specific TCR breadth and depth went up after people got two AZD1222 doses.

This TCR derives from an adult in good health. The input for sequencing was peripheral blood, taken on day 0 of MenACWY control vaccination. The genes are TRBV5-8 and TRBJ1-1; no clear D gene. The DNA for the CDR3 is TGTGCCAGCAGCTCGGGTTACACGGGTGGGCGGACTGAAGCTTTCTTT. Amino acid sequence: CASSSGYTGGRTEAFF.